This entry lists 5 T cell receptor beta chains sequenced from one sample in a study of radiation and T cells in renal cell carcinoma. Time point defined: blood 2 weeks post-SBRT. This sample's treatment: 15 Gy SBRT to primary tumor, nephrectomy 4 weeks later. Clones were read by immunoSEQ multiplex PCR, and TCRdb kept only the in-frame ones, dropping some. Among around 60,000 clones listed, roughly 79% were seen once. Source: blood, taken from a patient whose treatment included radiotherapy and nephrectomy. The receptors shown here come from a man between 60 and 70 years old with renal cell carcinoma.

The chain couples TRBV10-2 to TRBJ1-5, with unresolved D. Trimming took off 0 bases at V and 6 bases at J, with 6 bases between the two ends. The germline gives CDR1 WSHSY, CDR2 SAAADI. The CDR3 is made up of 13 amino acids. CDR3 bases: TGCGCCAGCAGTGAGTCGATAGGTCAGCCCCAGCATTTT. It specifies CASSESIGQPQHF.

The chain employs TRBV10-3 and TRBJ1-2; D may be TRBD1 (6 bases). The CDR3 runs to 14 residues. V lost 0 bases, J lost 7 bases, and 12 bases lay in between. Germline V gene lookup returns CDR1 ENHRY and CDR2 SYGVKD. The CDR3: CAISESIQGGGYTF. The CDR3 DNA reads TGTGCCATCAGTGAGTCGATACAGGGAGGTGGCTACACCTTC.

The genes are TRBV7-2 and TRBJ2-2; D gene ambiguous. CDR3 length: 13 residues. V lost 5 bases and J 8 bases, leaving 12 bases between the germline ends. CDR1 is SGHTA, CDR2 FQGNSA, per germline. The CDR3 DNA sequence: TGTGCCAGCAGCCCCGTGAATACAGGGGAGCTGTTTTTT. Its translation is CASSPVNTGELFF.

The gene calls are TRBV19 and TRBJ2-7, with a tentative D call TRBD1 (6 bases). From germline, CDR1 is LNHDA and CDR2 SQIVND (reference sequence). Trimming pared 6 bases from V and 4 bases from J, leaving 13 bases between. The CDR3 sequence is 13 residues long. Written as DNA, the CDR3 is TGTGCCAGTAGCGCGACAGGAAATTACGAGCAGTACTTC. As protein: CASSATGNYEQYF.

This clone was observed once. The chain has TRBV9 and TRBJ2-1; D not resolved. With 2 bases removed from V and 8 bases from J, the gap between germline ends came to 11 bases. The CDR3 is 13 amino acids. CDR1 is SGDLS and CDR2 is YYNGEE in the germline V gene. The CDR3 loop is CASSVPPMDEQFF. CDR3 nucleotide sequence: TGTGCCAGCAGCGTCCCCCCGATGGATGAGCAGTTCTTC.